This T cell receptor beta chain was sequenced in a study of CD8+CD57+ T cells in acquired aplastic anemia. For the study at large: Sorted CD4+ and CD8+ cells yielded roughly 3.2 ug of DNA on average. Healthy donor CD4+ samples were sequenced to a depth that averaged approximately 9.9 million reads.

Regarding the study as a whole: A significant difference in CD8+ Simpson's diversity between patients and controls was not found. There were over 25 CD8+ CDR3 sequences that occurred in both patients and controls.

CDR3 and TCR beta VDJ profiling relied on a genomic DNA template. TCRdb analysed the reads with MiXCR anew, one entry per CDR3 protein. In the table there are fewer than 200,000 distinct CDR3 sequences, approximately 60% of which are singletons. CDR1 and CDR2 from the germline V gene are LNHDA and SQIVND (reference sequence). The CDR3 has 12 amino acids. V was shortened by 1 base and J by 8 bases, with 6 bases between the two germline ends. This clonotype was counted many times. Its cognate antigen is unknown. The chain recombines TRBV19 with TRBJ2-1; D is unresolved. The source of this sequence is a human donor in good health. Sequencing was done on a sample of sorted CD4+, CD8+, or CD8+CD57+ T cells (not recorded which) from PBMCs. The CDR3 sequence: CASSIGLYEQFF. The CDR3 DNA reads TGTGCCAGTAGTATAGGGTTGTATGAGCAGTTCTTC.